A selection of T cell receptor beta chains follows, all from one sample in a study of naive and memory T cell subsets. From the 5' RACE reads, TCRdb called clonotypes with MiXCR, one entry per CDR3 protein. The table lists tens of thousands of distinct CDR3 sequences, around 8% of them singletons. The receptors originated from a female donor in good health. Both conserved end residues are trimmed from each CDR3. Each record gives: V gene, J gene, CDR3 length, D gene, CDR3 protein. The D gene is left open where the match is weak.

TRBV27	TRBJ1-1	11	-	ASSLRQNTEAF
TRBV20-1	TRBJ1-5	12	-	SAERGSGNQPQH
TRBV18	TRBJ1-6	12	-	ASSPQELNSPLH
TRBV2	TRBJ1-2	13	TRBD1	ASETGPPGQGRYT
TRBV4-3	TRBJ2-3	13	TRBD1	ASSLTGGSADTQY
TRBV9	TRBJ1-2	9	-	ASSLRDGYT
TRBV11-2	TRBJ2-3	14	TRBD1	ASSYGQVPLTDTQY
TRBV3-1	TRBJ1-2	14	TRBD1	ASSPPGTGGSYGYT
TRBV10-1	TRBJ1-1	13	-	ASSEFGFRGPEAF
TRBV6-6	TRBJ1-6	12	-	ASRMGGNNSPLH
TRBV6-6	TRBJ1-3	10	-	ASSYLGITIY
TRBV4-2	TRBJ2-1	17	TRBD2	ASSPASGDLAGVYNEQF
TRBV6-5	TRBJ2-2	12	-	ASSYGANTGELF
TRBV12-3/TRBV12-4	TRBJ1-2	16	-	ASSLVGRHRRSNYGYT
TRBV20-1	TRBJ2-7	11	TRBD1	SASRTGTYEQY
TRBV28	TRBJ2-3	15	-	ASSGPILNGATDTQY
TRBV2	TRBJ2-1	14	-	ASSEVRLAVYNEQF
TRBV4-1	TRBJ1-5	14	-	ASSQAGFRGDQPQH
TRBV6-6	TRBJ1-2	13	-	ASSYGPTGNYGYT
TRBV28	TRBJ2-7	10	-	ASGLWDYEQY
TRBV19	TRBJ2-2	14	-	ASSGNRDANTGELF
TRBV27	TRBJ1-3	11	-	ASMPLSGNTIY